This T cell receptor beta chain was identified during a study of blood T cell repertoires in COVID-19. Background on the study: Acute and convalescent COVID-19 specimens originated in the United States, Italy and Spain. Sample material is recorded as cDNA or gDNA derived from T cells, B-cell-depleted T cells, or PBMCs.

This CDR3 comprises 14 residues. V lost 1 base and J lost 4, with 10 bases in between. The germline CDR1 and CDR2 sequences are SNHLY and FYNNEI. Per the authors' pipeline: Amplifying reference gene primers gave estimates of nucleated cell counts. TCRdb keeps only in-frame clones here, not all; method: immunoSEQ multiplex PCR. Clone size and V and J calls were adopted from that table, with D and trimming inferred from the DNA. Of about 250,000 clones in the sample, 82% were seen once. The J gene is TRBJ2-5, the V gene TRBV2, with TRBD1 as a possible D gene (5 bases). The source is a woman over 75 with active or convalescent COVID-19. Sequenced input: peripheral blood. CDR3 DNA: TGTGCCAGCAGTGAAGGGAGTAGGGGAGAGACCCAGTACTTC. Translated: CASSEGSRGETQYF.